This T cell receptor (beta chain) was found in a study of identical twins. General study results and limits: Donors were not followed over many years; analysis was cross-sectional.

TCRdb processed the 5' RACE reads anew with MiXCR; each CDR3 protein has one entry. The sample records 550,000 to 700,000 distinct CDR3 sequences, over 20% being singletons. The CDR3 sequence is 12 residues long. V lost 7 bases and J 5 bases, leaving 14 bases between the germline ends. Germline V CDR1 and CDR2: SQVTM, ANQGSEA. Regarding this clonotype: Its target is not known.

These data were also filed under a second study, of T cells expressing NK-cell markers. From that second work: From sorted CD3+CD56+NKG2C+, CD3+CD56+NKG2C- and CD3+CD56-NKG2C+ T cells came the TCR beta repertoires. The contribution of dominant NKG2C+ clonotypes to CD8+ T cells in about 6 donors was about 1.0-7.0%.

This receptor was obtained from a woman between 18 and 29 years old in good health. Sequencing was done on a sample of PBMCs. V is TRBV29-1 and J is TRBJ1-1, with no clear D. DNA for the CDR3: TGCAGCGCCGACGATTCCGGAACTGAAGCTTTCTTT. It specifies CSADDSGTEAFF.